Following are 15 T cell receptor beta chains from one sample sequenced in a study of blood T cell repertoires in COVID-19. Data came from immunoSEQ multiplex PCR; TCRdb stores just in-frame clones and leaves some out. This table has some 200,000 clones, approximately 80% appearing once. Sequencing input: peripheral blood. All receptors derive from a man aged 50 or older with active or convalescent COVID-19.

The rearrangement links TRBV24-1 to TRBJ2-1, with 7 bases aligning to TRBD2. The CDR3 loop spans 15 amino acids. Germline CDR1 is KGHDR and CDR2 is SFDVKD. With 0 bases clipped from V and 9 bases from J, the junction kept 7 bases outside the gene matches. CDR3 in DNA: TGTGCCACCAGTGATTTGGGGGGGGGTGAAGGTGAGCAGTTCTTC. Residues: CATSDLGGGEGEQFF.

V usage is TRBV7-3 and J usage is TRBJ2-1; D not certain. The CDR3 runs to 16 residues. The germline V gene has CDR1 SGHTA and CDR2 FQGTGA. V dropped 6 bases and J dropped 0 bases, with 15 bases sitting between them. The CDR3 nucleotides are TGTGCCAGCAGTCGAACCGCGGCGAGCTCCTACAATGAGCAGTTCTTC. Protein sequence: CASSRTAASSYNEQFF.

This chain uses TRBV5-1 with TRBJ2-5; D gene uncertain. V lost 0 bases to trimming and J lost 2 bases, with 8 bases between them. This CDR3 region has 14 residues. Germline CDR1 SGHRS, CDR2 YFSETQ. The CDR3 DNA follows: TGCGCCAGCAGCTTGGTGCGCCTTCAAGAGACCCAGTACTTC. Translation: CASSLVRLQETQYF.

The chain uses TRBV6-5 and TRBJ2-3, with 15 bases aligning to TRBD2. The CDR3 runs to 15 residues. Germline V gene data show CDR1 as MNHEY and CDR2 as SVGAGI. After removal of 6 bases from V and 4 bases from J, the junction contained 2 bases not matched to a gene. The CDR3 nucleotides read TGTGCCAGCAGGGGACTAGCGGGGGGTGCAGATACGCAGTATTTT. It specifies CASRGLAGGADTQYF.

This clone came up once. The chain is built from TRBV20-1 and TRBJ2-3; 9 bases agree with TRBD2. The CDR3 is 15 amino acids. The germline V gene has CDR1 DFQATT and CDR2 SNEGSKA (reference sequence). V shed 3 bases and J 2 bases; nucleotides not matched to a gene: 6. The CDR3 nucleotides read TGCAGTGCTAGTTGGGCTAGCGGGACCACAGATACGCAGTATTTT. This sequence encodes CSASWASGTTDTQYF.

The genes are TRBV2 and TRBJ1-3; TRBD1 agrees at 8 bases. This CDR3 comprises 16 residues. Germline V gene data show CDR1 as SNHLY and CDR2 as FYNNEI. V dropped 6 bases and J dropped 0; count of bases not matched to a gene: 7. In DNA, the CDR3 is TGTGCCAGCAGCCGGGACAGGTTATCCTCTGGAAACACCATATATTTT. Translating gives CASSRDRLSSGNTIYF.

This chain connects TRBV3-1 (or the pseudogene TRBV3-2) to TRBJ2-7; TRBD1 aligns across 7 bases. The CDR3 sequence is 17 residues long. V was clipped by 4 bases and J by 3 bases; unmatched bases: 15. Germline CDR1 LGHDT, CDR2 YNNKEL (reference sequence). In DNA, the CDR3 is TGTGCCAGCAGCCCGTCTCTCGACAGGGCCGCGCTCTACGAGCAGTACTTC. Its protein product is CASSPSLDRAALYEQYF.

This chain connects TRBV4-2 to TRBJ2-1; 12 bases are shared with TRBD2. V was pared by 0 bases and J by 7 bases, with 4 bases of the junction left unmatched. The CDR3 totals 16 residues. Looked up from germline, CDR1 is LGHNA and CDR2 is YNFKEQ. The CDR3, as DNA: TGTGCCAGCAGCCAAGACCTAGCGGGGGGGCCTAATGAGCAGTTCTTC. Its translation: CASSQDLAGGPNEQFF.

V usage is TRBV19 and J usage is TRBJ1-2; a weak D match, TRBD1 (5 bases). CDR3 size: 17 residues. The V and J ends lost 1 base and 0 bases respectively, with 15 bases between them. The germline CDR1 and CDR2 sequences are LNHDA and SQIVND (reference sequence). CDR3 loop: CASSIVVVTAPNYGYTF. The CDR3 coding sequence is TGTGCCAGTAGTATAGTAGTTGTGACAGCACCTAACTATGGCTACACCTTC.

The genes are TRBV18 and TRBJ1-2, with D perhaps matching TRBD1 (5 bases). The V gene's germline CDR1 is KGHSH and CDR2 LQKENI. The CDR3 has 15 amino acids. V was pared by 0 bases and J by 2 bases, with 10 bases between. The CDR3 sequence: CASSPPSTVNYGYTF. CDR3 DNA sequence: TGTGCCAGCTCACCACCTTCGACAGTAAACTATGGCTACACCTTC. Supplemented by reference TRBV18 and TRBJ1-2, the full variable domain reads NAGVMQNPRHLVRRRGQEARLRCSPMKGHSHVYWYRQLPEEGLKFMVYLQKENIIDESGMPKERFSAEFPKEGPSILRIQQVVRGDSAAYFCASSPPSTVNYGYTFGSGTRLTVV.

The J gene is TRBJ1-2, the V gene TRBV19, with a weak D call TRBD1 (5 bases). V gave up 8 bases and J gave up 0 bases, with 10 bases separating them. The germline gives CDR1 LNHDA, CDR2 SQIVND (reference sequence). The CDR3 covers 13 residues. The CDR3 region is CASSYRTNYGYTF. CDR3 bases: TGTGCCAGTTCGTACAGGACTAACTATGGCTACACCTTC.

This chain connects TRBV4-3 to TRBJ1-1; D is undetermined. Germline V gives CDR1 LGHNA, CDR2 YSLEER. V gave up 3 bases and J gave up 1 base, with 9 bases separating them. The CDR3 has 14 residues. The CDR3 sequence: CASSQGIANTEAFF. The CDR3 coding sequence is TGCGCCAGCAGCCAGGGCATCGCGAACACTGAAGCTTTCTTT.

The CDR3 region is CASSSTRTSNEQFF. The CDR3 nucleotides are TGTGCCAGCAGCTCGACTAGGACGTCCAATGAGCAGTTCTTC. V is TRBV7-2 and J is TRBJ2-1, with a tentative D call TRBD2 (6 bases). The CDR3 is made up of 14 amino acids. Germline-derived CDR1 and CDR2 are SGHTA and FQGNSA. The V gene lost 4 bases and the J gene lost 6 bases, with 13 bases spanning the gap.

The chain employs TRBV13 and TRBJ1-1, with 7 bases identical to TRBD1. CDR1 is PRHDT, CDR2 FYEKMQ, per germline (reference sequence). V dropped 5 bases and J dropped 4; count of bases not matched to a gene: 7. The CDR3 contains 14 residues. CDR3 DNA: TGTGCCAGCAGCCCGCACAGGGGACCCACTGAAGCTTTCTTT. Translated: CASSPHRGPTEAFF.

The rearrangement joins TRBV19 to TRBJ2-1; tentatively, D is TRBD2 (6 bases). The V gene lost 5 bases and the J gene lost 4 bases, with 18 bases spanning the gap. The CDR3 consists of 16 residues. Germline-derived CDR1 and CDR2 are LNHDA and SQIVND (reference sequence). Written as DNA, the CDR3 is TGTGCCAGTAGTGTCCTGCTAGCGCAAGCTTACAATGAGCAGTTCTTC. Translation: CASSVLLAQAYNEQFF.